The 13 T cell receptor beta chains below come from one sample, sequenced in a study of T cells in Graves' hyperthyroidism and ophthalmopathy. TCR beta CDR3 regions were amplified from RNA. First-round RT-PCR with HTBI primers amplified the TCR CDR3 region. MiXCR, run by TCRdb on the multiplex PCR reads, gives a single entry per CDR3 protein. Among 750,000 to 950,000 distinct CDR3 sequences listed, approximately 40% were seen once. The source material was blood. The source of these receptors is a man between 18 and 29 years old with Graves' hyperthyroidism.

V and J are TRBV11-2 and TRBJ1-6; 9 bases map to TRBD1. The germline V gene encodes CDR1 SGHAT and CDR2 FQNNGV. Germline trimming cut 1 base from V and 15 bases from J; bases unmatched to any gene: 10. The CDR3 length is 15 residues. The CDR3 DNA reads TGTGCCAGCAGCTTAGTAAGGACAGGGGCCTCGAACCTCCACTTT. Translating it yields CASSLVRTGASNLHF.

The gene calls are TRBV2 and TRBJ1-1; D is possibly TRBD1 (6 bases). The length of the CDR3 is 15 residues. Deletions cut 7 bases from V and 8 bases from J, with 23 bases between. The V gene's germline CDR1 is SNHLY and CDR2 FYNNEI. CDR3 sequence reads: CASIISGTGKGEAFF. CDR3 nucleotides: TGTGCCAGCATTATAAGTGGTACAGGGAAGGGGGAAGCTTTCTTT.

This chain joins TRBV19 and TRBJ1-1; D is perhaps TRBD1 (5 bases). Trimming cost V 8 bases and J 4 bases, with 11 bases left between them. The germline gives CDR1 LNHDA, CDR2 SQIVND (reference sequence). The CDR3 has 12 residues. CDR3 loop: CASGWGATEAFF. The DNA of the CDR3 is TGTGCCAGTGGATGGGGCGCCACTGAAGCTTTCTTT.

Remarks on this clonotype: The junction and the germline gene differ at one end; a read error may be behind it. This chain links TRBV7-2 with TRBJ2-1; TRBD2 agrees at 9 bases. Germline-derived CDR1 and CDR2 are SGHTA and FQGNSA. CDR3 length: 15 residues. The CDR3 bases are TGTGCCGGCAGCTCGGTTAGCGGGAGTGGAAATGAGCAGTTCTTC. It encodes CAGSSVSGSGNEQFF. Full variable domain (remainder filled in from reference TRBV7-2 and TRBJ2-1): GAGVSQSPSNKVTEKGKDVELRCDPISGHTALYWYRQSLGQGLEFLIYFQGNSAPDKSGLPSDRFSAERTGGSVSTLTIQRTQQEDSAVYLCAGSSVSGSGNEQFFGPGTRLTVL.

This clonotype occurred many times. This chain joins TRBV7-2 and TRBJ2-5; TRBD2 matches at 10 bases. The CDR3 has 14 residues. Per the germline V gene, CDR1 is SGHTA and CDR2 is FQGNSA. Trimming removed 6 bases from V and 4 bases from J; junction bases left unmatched: 5. The CDR3 nucleotides read TGTGCCAGCAGTCAGCGGGGGGGCCGAGAGACCCAGTACTTC. This translates into CASSQRGGRETQYF. The full variable domain, with the rest looked up from reference TRBV7-2 and TRBJ2-5, is GAGVSQSPSNKVTEKGKDVELRCDPISGHTALYWYRQSLGQGLEFLIYFQGNSAPDKSGLPSDRFSAERTGGSVSTLTIQRTQQEDSAVYLCASSQRGGRETQYFGPGTRLLVL.

This clonotype was counted many times. The V gene is TRBV29-1, the J gene TRBJ2-7, with D uncertain. V dropped 1 base and J dropped 5 bases, with 12 bases sitting between them. Germline V CDR1 and CDR2: SQVTM, ANQGSEA. The CDR3 has 13 residues. CDR3 sequence reads: CSVEVRDMNEQYF. The CDR3 DNA is TGCAGCGTTGAAGTCCGTGACATGAACGAGCAGTACTTC.

Many counts were recorded for this clonotype. The chain joins TRBV25-1 to TRBJ1-4; D unresolved. Looked up from germline, CDR1 is MGHDK and CDR2 is SYGVNS. The ends were cut back, 3 bases at V and 7 bases at J, with 9 bases in the middle. The CDR3 has 13 residues. The CDR3: CASSDGRSEKLFF. CDR3 nucleotides: TGTGCCAGCAGTGACGGACGGTCTGAAAAACTGTTTTTT.

The chain uses TRBV2 and TRBJ2-7, with 9 positions matching TRBD1. Trimming at V came to 5 bases and at J to 5 bases, leaving 16 bases not matched to a gene. Per the germline V gene, CDR1 is SNHLY and CDR2 is FYNNEI. The CDR3 spans 17 residues. CDR3 residues: CASSQSLYRGRKNEQYF. CDR3 coding DNA: TGTGCCAGCAGTCAGTCCCTCTACAGGGGGCGCAAGAACGAGCAGTACTTC.

This clonotype has ten or more counts. The chain recombines TRBV19 with TRBJ1-3; no definite D call. V shed 4 bases and J shed 4 bases, with 8 bases lying between them. Germline CDR1 reads LNHDA; CDR2 reads SQIVND (reference sequence). The CDR3 has 13 residues. CDR3 in amino acids: CASSSDVGNTIYF. The CDR3 bases are TGTGCCAGTAGTAGTGACGTCGGAAACACCATATATTTT.

This clonotype was seen many times. The V call is TRBV10-2, the J call TRBJ1-2; unclear D gene. The length of the CDR3 is 12 residues. CDR1 is WSHSY and CDR2 is SAAADI in the germline V gene. Trimming took off 2 bases at V and 8 bases at J, with 9 bases between the two ends. CDR3 residues: CASSEDKRGYTF. In nucleotides, the CDR3 is TGCGCCAGCAGTGAGGACAAGCGAGGCTACACCTTC.

Worth noting for this clonotype: A single base separates this from a much larger clone, so it may be a read error. The rearrangement uses TRBV29-1 and TRBJ2-7; perhaps TRBD2 as D (5 bases). V lost 1 base, J lost 6 bases, and 13 bases lay in between. This CDR3 is 13 amino acids long. The V gene's germline CDR1 is SQVTM and CDR2 ANQGSEA. CDR3 region: CSVEVRSSSEQYF. The CDR3 DNA follows: TGCAGCGTTGAAGTTCGGTCTAGCTCCGAGCAGTACTTC.

The J gene is TRBJ1-1, the V gene TRBV4-1; D is possibly TRBD1 (5 bases). This CDR3 contains 14 residues. The V gene lost 1 base and the J gene lost 8 bases, with 14 bases spanning the gap. Germline CDR1 MGHRA, CDR2 YSYEKL. The CDR3 coding sequence is TGCGCCAGCAGCCAAGCTTCGGTCGAGGGGGAAGCTTTCTTT. Translation gives CASSQASVEGEAFF.

The chain couples TRBV7-2 to TRBJ2-2; D call uncertain. Germline V CDR1 and CDR2: SGHTA, FQGNSA. V lost 6 bases and J 6 bases, leaving 11 bases between the germline ends. This CDR3 comprises 13 residues. The CDR3 here is CASSPTPPGELFF. CDR3 coding DNA: TGTGCCAGCAGTCCTACTCCCCCCGGGGAGCTGTTTTTT.